Included here is one T cell receptor (beta chain) sequence, with context. Its antigen is not known. A 5'RACE template-switching step, the method used to make TCR cDNA, added a universal primer site and UMIs. TCRdb redid the calling of the 5' RACE reads with MiXCR, one entry per CDR3 protein. The profile shows about 360,000 distinct CDR3 sequences, around 6.4% of them singletons. The entry originates in a study of T cells after yellow fever vaccination. Whole-study findings and limits: The presence of abundant clonotypes contaminating from the bulk population was possible in FACS-sorted repertoires. Weaker in magnitude, the secondary response showed a faster peak on day 5 versus 15. Post-booster repertoires again held most primary-vaccination clones (roughly 96% CD4, roughly 88% CD8).

The sequence was collected from a man younger than 45 who received the YFV17D yellow fever vaccine. The material was PBMCs, obtained 5 days after the yellow fever booster vaccination.

The DNA for the CDR3 is TGCAGTGCTAGTCGGCCGCTAGGGAACACTGAAGCTTTCTTT. It encodes CSASRPLGNTEAFF. The J gene is TRBJ1-1, the V gene TRBV20-1; unclear D gene. V was pared by 3 bases and J by 1 base, with 12 bases between. CDR3 length: 14 amino acids. The V gene's germline CDR1 is DFQATT and CDR2 SNEGSKA (reference sequence).